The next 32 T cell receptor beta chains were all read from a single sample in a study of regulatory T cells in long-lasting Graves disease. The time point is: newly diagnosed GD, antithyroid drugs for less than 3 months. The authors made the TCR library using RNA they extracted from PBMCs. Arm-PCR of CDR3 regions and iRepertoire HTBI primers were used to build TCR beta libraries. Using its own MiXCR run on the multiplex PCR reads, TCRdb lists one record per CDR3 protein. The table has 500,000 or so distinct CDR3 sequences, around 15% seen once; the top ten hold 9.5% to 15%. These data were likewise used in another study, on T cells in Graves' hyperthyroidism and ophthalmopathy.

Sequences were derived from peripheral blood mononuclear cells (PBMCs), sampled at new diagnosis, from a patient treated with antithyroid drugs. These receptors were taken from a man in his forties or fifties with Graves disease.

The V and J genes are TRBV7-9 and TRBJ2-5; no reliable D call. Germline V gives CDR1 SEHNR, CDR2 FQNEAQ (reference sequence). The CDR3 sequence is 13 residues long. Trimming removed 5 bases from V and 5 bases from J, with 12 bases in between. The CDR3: CASSPLGWETQYF. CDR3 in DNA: TGTGCCAGCAGCCCTCTCGGTTGGGAGACCCAGTACTTC.

CDR3 bases: TGTGCCAGCAGCCTGACTTGGGGAAATCAGCCCCAGCATTTT. It yields the protein CASSLTWGNQPQHF. The chain carries TRBV12-3 or TRBV12-4 and TRBJ1-5, with D uncertain. V was cut by 6 bases and J by 4 bases, with 13 bases left in between. CDR3 length: 14 residues.

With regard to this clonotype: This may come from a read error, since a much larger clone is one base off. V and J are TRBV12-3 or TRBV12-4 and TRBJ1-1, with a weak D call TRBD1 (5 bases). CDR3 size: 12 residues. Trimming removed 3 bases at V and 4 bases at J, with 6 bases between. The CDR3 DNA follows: TGTGCCAGCAGTTTGGGGCTCACTGAAGCTTTCTTT. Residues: CASSLGLTEAFF.

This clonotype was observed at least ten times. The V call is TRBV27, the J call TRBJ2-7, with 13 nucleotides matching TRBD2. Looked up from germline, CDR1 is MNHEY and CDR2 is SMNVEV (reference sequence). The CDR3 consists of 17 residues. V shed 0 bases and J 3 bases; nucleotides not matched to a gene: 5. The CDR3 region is CASSLSIGLAGVYEQYF. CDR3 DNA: TGTGCCAGCAGTTTATCGATAGGACTAGCGGGAGTCTACGAGCAGTACTTC.

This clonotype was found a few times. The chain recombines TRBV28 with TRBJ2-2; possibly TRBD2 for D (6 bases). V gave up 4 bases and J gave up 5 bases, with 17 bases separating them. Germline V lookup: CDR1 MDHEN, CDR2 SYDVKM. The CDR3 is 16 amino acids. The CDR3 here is CASSSRGAGRTGELFF. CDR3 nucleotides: TGTGCCAGCAGTTCCCGAGGAGCGGGTAGGACCGGGGAGCTGTTTTTT. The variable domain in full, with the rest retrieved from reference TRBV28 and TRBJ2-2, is DVKVTQSSRYLVKRTGEKVFLECVQDMDHENMFWYRQDPGLGLRLIYFSYDVKMKEKGDIPEGYSVSREKKERFSLILESASTNQTSMYLCASSSRGAGRTGELFFGEGSRLTVL.

CDR3 nucleotides: TGTGCCAGCAGTTTGGGACTATCCACAGATGCGCGGTATTTT. It is translated as CASSLGLSTDARYF. J is TRBJ2-3 and V is TRBV28; 7 positions agree with TRBD2. The CDR3 length is 14 residues. The ends lost 3 bases at V and 14 bases at J; junction bases unmatched: 14. CDR1 MDHEN and CDR2 SYDVKM come from the germline V gene.

The CDR3 bases are TGTGCCAGCAGTTACGCGGGGTACAAAGAGACCCAGTACTTC. Translating it yields CASSYAGYKETQYF. The rearrangement links TRBV6-5 to TRBJ2-5; the D gene is possibly TRBD2 (6 bases). This CDR3 comprises 14 residues. V dropped 2 bases and J dropped 3 bases, with 10 bases sitting between them. CDR1 is MNHEY and CDR2 is SVGAGI in the germline V gene.

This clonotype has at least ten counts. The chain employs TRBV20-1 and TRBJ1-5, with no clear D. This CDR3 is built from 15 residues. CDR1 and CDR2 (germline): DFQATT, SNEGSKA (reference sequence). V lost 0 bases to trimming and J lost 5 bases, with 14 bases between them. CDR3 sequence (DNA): TGCAGTGCTAGAGATGTGAAGGGCGGAGATCAGCCCCAGCATTTT. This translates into CSARDVKGGDQPQHF.

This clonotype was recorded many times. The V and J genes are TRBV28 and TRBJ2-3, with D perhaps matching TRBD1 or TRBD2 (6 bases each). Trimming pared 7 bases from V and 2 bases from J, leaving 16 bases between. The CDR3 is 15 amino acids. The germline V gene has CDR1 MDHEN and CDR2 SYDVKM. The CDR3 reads CASTQGGRLTDTQYF. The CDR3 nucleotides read TGTGCCAGCACTCAAGGGGGGCGGCTCACAGATACGCAGTATTTT.

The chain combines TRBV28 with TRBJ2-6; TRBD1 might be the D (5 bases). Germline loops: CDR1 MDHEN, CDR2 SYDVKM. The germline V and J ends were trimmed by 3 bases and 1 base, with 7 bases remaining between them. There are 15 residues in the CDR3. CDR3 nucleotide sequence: TGTGCCAGCAGTTTTCCAGGGTCTGGGGCCAACGTCCTGACTTTC. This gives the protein CASSFPGSGANVLTF.

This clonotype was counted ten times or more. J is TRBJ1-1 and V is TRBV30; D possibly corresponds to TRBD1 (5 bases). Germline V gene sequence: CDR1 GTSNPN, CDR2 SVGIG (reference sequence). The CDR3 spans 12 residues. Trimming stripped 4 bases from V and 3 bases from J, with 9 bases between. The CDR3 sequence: CAWIAGHTEAFF. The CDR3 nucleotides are TGTGCCTGGATCGCGGGGCACACTGAAGCTTTCTTT.

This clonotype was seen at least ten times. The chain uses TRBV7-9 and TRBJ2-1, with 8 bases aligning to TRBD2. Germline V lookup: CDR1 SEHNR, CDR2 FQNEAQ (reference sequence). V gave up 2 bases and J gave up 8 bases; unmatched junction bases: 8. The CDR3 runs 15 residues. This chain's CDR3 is CASSLRRTSSDEQFF. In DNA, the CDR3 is TGTGCCAGCAGCTTAAGGAGGACTAGCAGCGATGAGCAGTTCTTC.

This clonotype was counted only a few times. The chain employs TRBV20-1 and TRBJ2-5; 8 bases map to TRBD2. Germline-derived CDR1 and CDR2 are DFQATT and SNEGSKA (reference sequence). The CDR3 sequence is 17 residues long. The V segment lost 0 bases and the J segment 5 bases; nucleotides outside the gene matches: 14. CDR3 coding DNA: TGCAGTGCTAGAGATTGGGTGAATCGGGGGGGCAGGGAGACCCAGTACTTC. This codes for CSARDWVNRGGRETQYF.

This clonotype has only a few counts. CDR3 loop: CSASAVGTLNTGELFF. The CDR3 bases are TGCAGTGCTAGCGCCGTCGGGACACTGAACACCGGGGAGCTGTTTTTT. This chain connects TRBV20-1 to TRBJ2-2; tentative D call: TRBD1 (6 bases). The CDR3 extends over 16 amino acids. The V end was cut by 3 bases, the J end by 1 base, with 15 bases between. Germline V lookup: CDR1 DFQATT, CDR2 SNEGSKA (reference sequence).

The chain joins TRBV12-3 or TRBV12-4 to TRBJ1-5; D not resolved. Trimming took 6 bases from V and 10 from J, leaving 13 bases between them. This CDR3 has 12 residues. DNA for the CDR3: TGTGCCAGCAGCCCGTACGGTGCTCCCCAGCATTTT. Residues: CASSPYGAPQHF.

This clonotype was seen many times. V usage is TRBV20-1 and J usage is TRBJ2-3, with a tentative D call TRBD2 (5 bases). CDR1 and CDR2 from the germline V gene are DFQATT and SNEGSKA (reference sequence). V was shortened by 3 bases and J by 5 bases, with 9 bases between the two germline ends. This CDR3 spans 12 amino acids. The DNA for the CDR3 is TGCAGTGCTAGTCGCGGGCAAGATACGCAGTATTTT. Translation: CSASRGQDTQYF.

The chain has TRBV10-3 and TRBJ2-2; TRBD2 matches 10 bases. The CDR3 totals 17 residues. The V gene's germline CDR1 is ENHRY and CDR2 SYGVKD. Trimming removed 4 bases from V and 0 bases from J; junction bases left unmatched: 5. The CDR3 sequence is CAISGASGGPNTGELFF. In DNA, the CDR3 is TGTGCCATCAGTGGCGCTAGCGGGGGCCCGAACACCGGGGAGCTGTTTTTT.

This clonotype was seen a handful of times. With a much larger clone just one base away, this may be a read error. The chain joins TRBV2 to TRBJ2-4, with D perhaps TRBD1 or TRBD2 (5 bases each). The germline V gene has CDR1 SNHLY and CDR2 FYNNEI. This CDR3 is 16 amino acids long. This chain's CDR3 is CASSFTGTLTGDEQLF. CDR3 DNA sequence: TGTGCCAGCAGCTTTACCGGGACGCTAACAGGCGATGAGCAGCTCTTC.

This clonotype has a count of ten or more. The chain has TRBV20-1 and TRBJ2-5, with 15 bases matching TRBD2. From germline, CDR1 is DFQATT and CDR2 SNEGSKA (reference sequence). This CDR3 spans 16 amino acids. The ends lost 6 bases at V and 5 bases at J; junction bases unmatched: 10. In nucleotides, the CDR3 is TGCAGTGCAACTCAGATGGGGACTAGCGGGAGGGAGACCCAGTACTTC. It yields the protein CSATQMGTSGRETQYF.

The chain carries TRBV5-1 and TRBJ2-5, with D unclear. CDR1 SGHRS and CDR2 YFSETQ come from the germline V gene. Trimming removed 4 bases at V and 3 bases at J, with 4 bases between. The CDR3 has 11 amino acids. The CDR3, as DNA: TGCGCCAGCAGCACTAAAGAGACCCAGTACTTC. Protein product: CASSTKETQYF.

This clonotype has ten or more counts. In DNA form, the CDR3 reads TGTGCCAGCAGCCATAGTGGTGTGAAGGCTGAAGCTTTCTTT. Protein product: CASSHSGVKAEAFF. The J gene is TRBJ1-1, the V gene TRBV11-2, with D uncertain. Trimming took off 5 bases at V and 6 bases at J, with 16 bases between the two ends. The germline V gene encodes CDR1 SGHAT and CDR2 FQNNGV. There are 14 residues in the CDR3.

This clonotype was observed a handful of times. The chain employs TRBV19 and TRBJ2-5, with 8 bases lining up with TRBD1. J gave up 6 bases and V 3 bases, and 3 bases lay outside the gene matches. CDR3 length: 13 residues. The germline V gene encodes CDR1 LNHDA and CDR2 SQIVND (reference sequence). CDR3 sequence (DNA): TGTGCCAGTAGTATCGACAGGGGCCAGACCCAGTACTTC. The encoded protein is CASSIDRGQTQYF.

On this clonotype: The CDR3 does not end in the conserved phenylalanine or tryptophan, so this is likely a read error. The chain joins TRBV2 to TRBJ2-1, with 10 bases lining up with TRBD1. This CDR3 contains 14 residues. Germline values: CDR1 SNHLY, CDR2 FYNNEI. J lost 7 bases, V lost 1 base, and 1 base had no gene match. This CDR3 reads CASSEGTGGNEQFS. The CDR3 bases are TGTGCCAGCAGTGAAGGGACAGGGGGGAATGAGCAGTTCTCC.

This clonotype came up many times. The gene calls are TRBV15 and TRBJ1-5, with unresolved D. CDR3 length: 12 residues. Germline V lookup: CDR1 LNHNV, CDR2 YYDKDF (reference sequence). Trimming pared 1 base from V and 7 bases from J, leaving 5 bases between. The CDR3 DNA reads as TGTGCCACCAGCAGAGGAGGGCAGCCCCAGCATTTT. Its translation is CATSRGGQPQHF.

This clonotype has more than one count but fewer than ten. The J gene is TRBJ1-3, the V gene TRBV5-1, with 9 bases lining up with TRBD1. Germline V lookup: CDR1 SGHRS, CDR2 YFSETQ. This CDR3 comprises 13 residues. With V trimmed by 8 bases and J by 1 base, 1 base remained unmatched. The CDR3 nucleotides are TGCGCCAGTGGGACAGGGTCTGGAAACACCATATATTTT. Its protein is CASGTGSGNTIYF.

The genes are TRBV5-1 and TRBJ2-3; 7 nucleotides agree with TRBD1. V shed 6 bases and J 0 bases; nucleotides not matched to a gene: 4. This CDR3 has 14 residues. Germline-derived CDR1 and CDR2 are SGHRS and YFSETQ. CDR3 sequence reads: CASKPGQSTDTQYF. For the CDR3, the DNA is TGCGCCAGCAAACCGGGACAGAGCACAGATACGCAGTATTTT. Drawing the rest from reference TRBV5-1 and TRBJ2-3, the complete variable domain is KAGVTQTPRYLIKTRGQQVTLSCSPISGHRSVSWYQQTPGQGLQFLFEYFSETQRNKGNFPGRFSGRQFSNSRSEMNVSTLELGDSALYLCASKPGQSTDTQYFGPGTRLTVL.

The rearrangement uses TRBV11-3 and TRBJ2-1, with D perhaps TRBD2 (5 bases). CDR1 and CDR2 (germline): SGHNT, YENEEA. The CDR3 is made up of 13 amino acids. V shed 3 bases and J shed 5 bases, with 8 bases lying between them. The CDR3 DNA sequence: TGTGCCAGCAGCTTGATAGCGAACAATGAGCAGTTCTTC. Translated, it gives CASSLIANNEQFF.

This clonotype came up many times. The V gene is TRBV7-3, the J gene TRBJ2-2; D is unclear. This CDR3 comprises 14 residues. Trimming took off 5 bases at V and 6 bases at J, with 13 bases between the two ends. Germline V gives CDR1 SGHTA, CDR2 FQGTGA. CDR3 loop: CASSPPNGAGELFF. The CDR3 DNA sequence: TGTGCCAGCAGCCCGCCTAATGGTGCCGGGGAGCTGTTTTTT.

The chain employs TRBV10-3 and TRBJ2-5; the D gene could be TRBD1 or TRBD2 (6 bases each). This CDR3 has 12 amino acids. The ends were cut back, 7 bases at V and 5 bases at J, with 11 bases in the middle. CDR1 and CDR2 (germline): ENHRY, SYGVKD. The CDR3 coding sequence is TGTGCCATCAAGGACAGCGGGGAGACCCAGTACTTC. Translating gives CAIKDSGETQYF.

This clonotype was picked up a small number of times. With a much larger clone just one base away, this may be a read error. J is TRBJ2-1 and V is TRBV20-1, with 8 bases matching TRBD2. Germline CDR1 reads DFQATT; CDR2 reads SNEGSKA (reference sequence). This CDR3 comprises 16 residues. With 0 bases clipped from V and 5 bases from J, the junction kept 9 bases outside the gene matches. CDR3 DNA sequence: TGCAGTGCTAGAGATCCCAGCGGGAGTATGCACAATGAGCAGTTCTTC. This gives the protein CSARDPSGSMHNEQFF.

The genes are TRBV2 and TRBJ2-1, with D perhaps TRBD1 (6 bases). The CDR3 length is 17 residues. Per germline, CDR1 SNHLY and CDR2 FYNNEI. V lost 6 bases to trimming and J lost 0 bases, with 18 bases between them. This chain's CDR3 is CASRSGGGTPSYNEQFF. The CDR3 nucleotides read TGTGCCAGCAGGAGTGGGGGCGGAACACCCTCCTACAATGAGCAGTTCTTC.

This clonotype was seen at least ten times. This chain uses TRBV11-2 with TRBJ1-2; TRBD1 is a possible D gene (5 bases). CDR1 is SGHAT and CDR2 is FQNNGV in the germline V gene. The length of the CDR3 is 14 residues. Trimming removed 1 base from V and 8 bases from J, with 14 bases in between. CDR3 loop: CASSLVVGVDGYTF. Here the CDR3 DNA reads TGTGCCAGCAGCTTAGTTGTAGGGGTGGACGGCTACACCTTC.